Below are 24 T cell receptor beta chains sequenced from a single sample in a study of blood T cell repertoires in COVID-19. TCRdb's copy holds only in-frame clones and misses some; the assay was immunoSEQ multiplex PCR. The sample yields about 220,000 clones, around 81% seen once. Sequenced: peripheral blood. The receptors originated from a human donor in a cohort sampled during active COVID-19.

A single count supports this clone. The chain uses TRBV5-1 and TRBJ1-1; 8 bases map to TRBD1. The CDR3 runs to 13 residues. The V segment lost 4 bases and the J segment 6 bases; nucleotides outside the gene matches: 5. CDR1 and CDR2 from the germline V gene are SGHRS and YFSETQ. The CDR3 is CASSVGTGPEAFF. In nucleotides, the CDR3 is TGCGCCAGCAGCGTCGGGACAGGTCCTGAAGCTTTCTTT.

The chain is built from TRBV6-5 and TRBJ1-1; D is unresolved. V was cut by 1 base and J by 10 bases, with 16 bases left in between. Germline lookup yields CDR1 MNHEY and CDR2 SVGAGI. CDR3 length: 14 residues. CDR3 loop: CASSYFREPDLAFF. The CDR3, as DNA: TGTGCCAGCAGTTACTTCCGGGAACCAGATTTAGCTTTCTTT.

The chain recombines TRBV12-1 with TRBJ2-2; TRBD2 is taken as the D call from the table, unchecked against the DNA. TRBV12-1 is a pseudogene locus. This CDR3 contains 13 residues. The DNA of the CDR3 is TGTGCCAGCAGCTCCCTGAACACCGGGGAGCTGTTTTTT. It translates to CASSSLNTGELFF.

Regarding this clone: Here the CDR3 omits its conserved ending phenylalanine or tryptophan, so a read error is the likely source. The CDR3 reads CASSQVKPQGYTL. The DNA for the CDR3 is TGTGCCAGCAGCCAAGTGAAGCCTCAGGGCTACACCCTC. The rearrangement uses TRBV3-1 (or the pseudogene TRBV3-2) and TRBJ1-2; D call uncertain. The CDR3 spans 13 residues. V lost 1 base and J lost 8, with 11 bases in between. Germline CDR1 reads LGHDT; CDR2 reads YNNKEL (reference sequence).

The CDR3 reads CASSSGLEVVTIYF. The CDR3 DNA reads as TGTGCCAGCAGCTCCGGACTCGAGGTGGTCACCATATATTTT. The V call is TRBV5-6, the J call TRBJ1-3; D is unresolved. Trimming stripped 3 bases from V and 9 bases from J, with 16 bases between. The CDR3 extends over 14 amino acids. Germline loops: CDR1 SGHDT, CDR2 YYEEEE.

This clone has a single count. The chain combines TRBV7-9 with TRBJ2-3; D remains ambiguous. CDR3 length equals 11 residues. CDR1 is SEHNR, CDR2 FQNEAQ, per germline (reference sequence). The V gene lost 3 bases and the J gene lost 6 bases, with 4 bases spanning the gap. The CDR3 DNA reads as TGTGCCAGCAGCTTCAGGGATACGCAGTATTTT. This codes for CASSFRDTQYF.

This clone occurred once. The rearrangement joins TRBV28 to TRBJ1-5, with D possibly being TRBD1 (6 bases). The V gene's germline CDR1 is MDHEN and CDR2 SYDVKM. The CDR3 has 12 residues. Trimming left V 5 bases short and J 9 bases short, with 11 bases between. Written as DNA, the CDR3 is TGTGCCAGCAGTATTCGAGGGGGGCCCCAGCATTTT. This translates into CASSIRGGPQHF.

V usage is TRBV7-2 and J usage is TRBJ1-1; D is unresolved. V lost 2 bases, J lost 2 bases, and 9 bases lay in between. This CDR3 has 14 amino acids. CDR1 is SGHTA, CDR2 FQGNSA, per germline. CDR3 sequence reads: CASSLWPSNTEAFF. The CDR3 DNA sequence: TGTGCCAGCAGCTTATGGCCATCAAACACTGAAGCTTTCTTT.

This clone was counted a few times. The chain couples TRBV5-1 to TRBJ2-3, with TRBD2 matching 10 bases. The CDR3 runs 15 residues. The V and J ends lost 2 bases and 3 bases, in that order; junction bases with no gene match: 3. Germline V gives CDR1 SGHRS, CDR2 YFSETQ. For the CDR3, the DNA is TGCGCCAGCAGCTTTAGGGGACTAGCGACAGATACGCAGTATTTT. Its translation: CASSFRGLATDTQYF.

This clone appeared a single time. This chain joins TRBV5-1 and TRBJ1-1; D is unresolved. This CDR3 is 15 amino acids long. Germline V gene sequence: CDR1 SGHRS, CDR2 YFSETQ. V was shortened by 3 bases and J by 0 bases, with 12 bases between the two germline ends. The CDR3 DNA reads TGCGCCAGCAGCTCGGACGGGGAAATGAACACTGAAGCTTTCTTT. This encodes CASSSDGEMNTEAFF.

The chain joins TRBV6-2 or TRBV6-3 to TRBJ1-2; TRBD1 matches 9 bases. The CDR3 has 15 amino acids. CDR1 is MNHEY, CDR2 SVGEGT, per germline. After removal of 6 bases from V and 4 bases from J, the junction contained 9 bases not matched to a gene. The CDR3 DNA is TGTGCCAGCAGCTTGAGCGGGACAGGGACCTATGGCTACACCTTC. It yields the protein CASSLSGTGTYGYTF.

The chain employs TRBV6-2 or TRBV6-3 and TRBJ2-3; perhaps TRBD2 as D (7 bases). The CDR3 covers 12 residues. Germline V CDR1 and CDR2: MNHEY, SVGEGT. V shed 7 bases and J shed 14 bases, with 19 bases lying between them. The CDR3 nucleotides are TGTGCCAGCATCCCCCCCGGGGGGCCGGGGTATTTT. Amino acid sequence: CASIPPGGPGYF.

V gene TRBV6-5 combines with J gene TRBJ2-7; D is unclear. Trimming took 0 bases from V and 2 from J, leaving 14 bases between them. Germline CDR1 and CDR2: MNHEY and SVGAGI. There are 16 residues in the CDR3. Here the CDR3 reads CASSYSKRGATYEQYF. In nucleotides, the CDR3 is TGTGCCAGCAGTTACTCGAAACGTGGAGCAACCTACGAGCAGTACTTC.

The rearrangement joins TRBV5-4 to TRBJ2-3; D is unresolved. CDR1 is SGHNT, CDR2 YYREEE, per germline (reference sequence). This CDR3 has 15 amino acids. The V gene lost 0 bases and the J gene lost 3 bases, with 11 bases spanning the gap. The CDR3 region has the DNA TGTGCCAGCAGCTTGGACTTCGTCAAAACAGATACGCAGTATTTT. This gives the protein CASSLDFVKTDTQYF.

This chain uses TRBV7-9 with TRBJ1-5; no reliable D call. V lost 5 bases, J lost 3 bases, and 11 bases lay in between. This CDR3 spans 14 amino acids. Germline values: CDR1 SEHNR, CDR2 FQNEAQ (reference sequence). CDR3 region: CASSHPHNNQPQHF. CDR3 nucleotide sequence: TGTGCCAGCAGCCACCCCCACAACAATCAGCCCCAGCATTTT.

The gene calls are TRBV2 and TRBJ2-1; D might be TRBD2 (5 bases). V shed 7 bases and J shed 10 bases, with 23 bases lying between them. CDR1 SNHLY and CDR2 FYNNEI come from the germline V gene. This CDR3 region has 15 residues. The chain's CDR3 is CASKVGRAPREEQFF. DNA of the CDR3: TGTGCCAGCAAAGTCGGGCGGGCCCCCCGAGAGGAGCAGTTCTTC.

J is TRBJ1-1 and V is TRBV5-1; 12 bases agree with TRBD1. This CDR3 is 15 amino acids long. Germline lookup yields CDR1 SGHRS and CDR2 YFSETQ. V lost 3 bases, J lost 7 bases, and 7 bases stayed unmatched. The CDR3 is CASSSGTGGVFEAFF. The CDR3 nucleotides read TGCGCCAGCAGCTCGGGGACAGGGGGCGTTTTTGAAGCTTTCTTT.

The chain joins TRBV7-9 to TRBJ1-1; 7 nucleotides align to TRBD1. Germline V gene data show CDR1 as SEHNR and CDR2 as FQNEAQ (reference sequence). The CDR3 totals 15 residues. V shed 5 bases and J 5 bases; nucleotides not matched to a gene: 11. CDR3 DNA: TGTGCCAGCAGCACCTACATAACAGGGGTAACTGAAGCTTTCTTT. Its protein product is CASSTYITGVTEAFF.

The CDR3 DNA follows: TGTGCCAGCAGCCCTAGCCGGACAGGGTTCACTGAAGCTTTCTTT. This encodes CASSPSRTGFTEAFF. The genes are TRBV3-1 (or the pseudogene TRBV3-2) and TRBJ1-1; 8 bases are a match to TRBD1. CDR1 and CDR2 (germline): LGHDT, YNNKEL (reference sequence). This CDR3 is built from 15 residues. V was pared by 4 bases and J by 4 bases, with 8 bases of the junction left unmatched.

The J gene is TRBJ1-3, the V gene TRBV7-2, with no clear D. V gave up 5 bases and J gave up 3 bases, with 14 bases separating them. The germline V gene encodes CDR1 SGHTA and CDR2 FQGNSA. The CDR3 extends over 15 amino acids. The CDR3 region is CASSPQVRVGNTIYF. Here the CDR3 DNA reads TGTGCCAGCAGCCCTCAGGTGAGGGTTGGAAACACCATATATTTT.

The chain couples TRBV28 to TRBJ2-1, with D tentatively TRBD2 (6 bases). The CDR3 is 13 amino acids. Germline V gene data show CDR1 as MDHEN and CDR2 as SYDVKM. The V and J ends lost 7 bases and 1 base respectively, with 8 bases between them. This chain's CDR3 is CASIRGSYNEQFF. CDR3 bases: TGTGCCAGCATACGGGGGTCCTACAATGAGCAGTTCTTC.

The chain links TRBV7-8 to TRBJ2-7; TRBD2 agrees at 7 bases. The V segment lost 5 bases and the J segment 3 bases; nucleotides outside the gene matches: 10. This CDR3 region has 15 residues. The germline V gene encodes CDR1 SGHVS and CDR2 FQNEAQ. CDR3 sequence reads: CASSPLGGGSYEQYF. The CDR3 DNA follows: TGTGCCAGCAGCCCCCTTGGCGGGGGAAGCTACGAGCAGTACTTC.

CDR3 loop: CASSHDITGENSPLHF. Here the CDR3 DNA reads TGCGCCAGCAGTCATGATATTACGGGGGAAAATTCACCCCTCCACTTT. The J gene is TRBJ1-6, the V gene TRBV4-3, with D possibly being TRBD1 (5 bases). CDR3 size: 16 residues. In germline, CDR1 is LGHNA, CDR2 YSLEER. Trimming removed 6 bases from V and 7 bases from J, with 19 bases in between.

The chain couples TRBV28 to TRBJ1-2, with TRBD1 identical over 7 bases. The ends lost 5 bases at V and 4 bases at J; junction bases unmatched: 7. Germline V lookup: CDR1 MDHEN, CDR2 SYDVKM. This CDR3 is 14 amino acids long. Here the CDR3 reads CASSPSDRVYGYTF. In DNA, the CDR3 is TGTGCCAGCAGTCCTTCCGACAGGGTCTATGGCTACACCTTC.